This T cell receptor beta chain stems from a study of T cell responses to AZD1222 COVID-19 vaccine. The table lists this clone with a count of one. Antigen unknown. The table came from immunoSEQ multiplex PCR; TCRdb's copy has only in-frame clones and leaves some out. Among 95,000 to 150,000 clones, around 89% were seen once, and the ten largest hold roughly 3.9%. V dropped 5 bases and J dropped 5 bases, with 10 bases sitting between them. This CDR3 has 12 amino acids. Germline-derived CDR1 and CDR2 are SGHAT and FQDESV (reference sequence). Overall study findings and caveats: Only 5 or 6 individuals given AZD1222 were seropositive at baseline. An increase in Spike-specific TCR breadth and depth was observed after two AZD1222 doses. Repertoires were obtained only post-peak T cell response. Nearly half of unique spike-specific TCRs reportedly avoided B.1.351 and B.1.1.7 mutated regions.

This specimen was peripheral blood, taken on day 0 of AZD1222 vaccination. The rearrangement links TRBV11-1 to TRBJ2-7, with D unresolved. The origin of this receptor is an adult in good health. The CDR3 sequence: CASSPTPDEQYF. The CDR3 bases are TGTGCCAGCAGCCCAACTCCTGACGAGCAGTACTTC.